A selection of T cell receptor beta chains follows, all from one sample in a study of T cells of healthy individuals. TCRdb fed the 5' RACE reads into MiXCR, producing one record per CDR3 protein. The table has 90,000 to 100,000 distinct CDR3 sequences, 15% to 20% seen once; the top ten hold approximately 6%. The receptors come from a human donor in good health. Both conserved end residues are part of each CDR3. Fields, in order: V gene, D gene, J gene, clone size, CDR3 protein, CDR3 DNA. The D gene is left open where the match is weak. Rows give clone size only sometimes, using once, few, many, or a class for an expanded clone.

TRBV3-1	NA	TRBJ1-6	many	CASSQNTGSTLHF	TGTGCCAGCAGCCAAAACACCGGTTCGACCCTCCACTTT
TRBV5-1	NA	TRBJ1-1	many	CASSLDGVDTEAFF	TGCGCCAGCAGCTTGGATGGGGTCGACACTGAAGCTTTCTTT
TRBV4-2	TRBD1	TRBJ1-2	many	CASSQGLGTAYGYTF	TGTGCCAGCAGCCAGGGCCTTGGGACAGCCTATGGCTACACCTTC
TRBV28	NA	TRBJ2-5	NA	CASRSLGETQYF	TGTGCCAGCAGATCCCTGGGGGAGACCCAGTACTTC
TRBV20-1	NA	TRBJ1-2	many	CSARDLSNYGYTF	TGCAGTGCTAGAGATTTGAGTAACTATGGCTACACCTTC
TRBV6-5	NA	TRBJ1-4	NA	CASSLFGRPEKLFF	TGTGCCAGCAGTTTGTTCGGGCGGCCTGAAAAACTGTTTTTT
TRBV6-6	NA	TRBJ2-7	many	CASSYSLGPAVYEQYF	TGTGCCAGCAGTTACTCGTTAGGCCCAGCAGTCTACGAGCAGTACTTC
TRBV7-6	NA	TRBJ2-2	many	CASSNLNTGELFF	TGTGCCAGCAGCAACCTGAACACCGGGGAGCTGTTTTTT
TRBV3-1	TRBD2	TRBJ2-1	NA	CASSLPPGGLNEQFF	TGTGCCAGCAGCCTCCCCCCGGGGGGATTGAATGAGCAGTTCTTC
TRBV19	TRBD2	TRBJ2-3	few	CASTRGLSTDTQYF	TGTGCCAGTACCCGGGGACTAAGCACCGATACGCAGTATTTT
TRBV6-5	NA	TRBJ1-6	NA	CASSSGRTRINSPLHF	TGTGCCAGCAGTTCCGGGAGGACAAGAATTAATTCACCCCTCCACTTT
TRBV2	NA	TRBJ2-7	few	CASRSKRGETYEQYF	TGTGCCAGCAGATCGAAACGGGGCGAGACTTACGAGCAGTACTTC
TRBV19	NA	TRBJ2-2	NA	CASSIYRDTGELFF	TGTGCCAGTAGTATTTACAGGGACACCGGGGAGCTGTTTTTT
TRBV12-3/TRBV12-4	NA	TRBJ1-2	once	CASTPSWDLYGYTF	TGTGCCAGCACCCCGTCGTGGGACCTCTATGGCTACACCTTC
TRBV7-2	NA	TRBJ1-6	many	CASSSDLERGKISPLHF	TGTGCCAGCAGCTCCGACCTGGAAAGAGGCAAAATTTCACCCCTCCACTTT
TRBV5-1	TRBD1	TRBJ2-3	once	CASSLQTGGDTQYF	TGCGCCAGCAGCTTGCAAACAGGGGGTGATACGCAGTATTTT
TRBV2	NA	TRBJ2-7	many	CASSERTYEQYF	TGTGCCAGCAGTGAGAGGACTTACGAGCAGTACTTC
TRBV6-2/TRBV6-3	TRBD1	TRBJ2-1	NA	CASSPGQGDYNEQFF	TGTGCCAGCAGCCCAGGACAGGGTGACTACAATGAGCAGTTCTTC
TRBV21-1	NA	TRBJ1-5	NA	CASRPAGQVDQPQHF	TGTGCCAGCAGACCGGCGGGACAGGTTGATCAGCCCCAGCATTTT
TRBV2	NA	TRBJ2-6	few	CASSWDGAGLSGANVLTF	TGTGCCAGCAGCTGGGACGGGGCCGGTCTATCTGGGGCCAACGTCCTGACTTTC
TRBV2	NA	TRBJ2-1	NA	CASSEAGQRGNEQFF	TGTGCCAGCAGTGAAGCGGGCCAAAGGGGCAATGAGCAGTTCTTC
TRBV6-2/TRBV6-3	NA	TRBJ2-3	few	CASSRSYLQYF	TGTGCCAGCAGTCGGAGCTACCTGCAGTATTTT
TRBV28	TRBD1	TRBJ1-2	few	CASQRQGVGYGYTF	TGTGCCAGCCAACGACAGGGGGTTGGCTATGGCTACACCTTC
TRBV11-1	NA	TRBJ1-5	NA	CASSLEGSNQPQHF	TGTGCCAGCAGCTTAGAAGGGTCCAATCAGCCCCAGCATTTT